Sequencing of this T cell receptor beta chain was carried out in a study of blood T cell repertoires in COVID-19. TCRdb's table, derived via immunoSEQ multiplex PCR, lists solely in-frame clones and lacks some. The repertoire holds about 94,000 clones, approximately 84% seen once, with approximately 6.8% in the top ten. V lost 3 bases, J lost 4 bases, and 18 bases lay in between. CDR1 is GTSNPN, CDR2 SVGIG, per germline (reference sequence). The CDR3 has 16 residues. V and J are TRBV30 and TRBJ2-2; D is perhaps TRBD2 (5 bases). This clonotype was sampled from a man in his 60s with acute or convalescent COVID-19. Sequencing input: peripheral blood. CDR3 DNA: TGTGCCTGGAGGGGTTTGCTCGGGGAAGTCACCGGGGAGCTGTTTTTT. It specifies CAWRGLLGEVTGELFF.